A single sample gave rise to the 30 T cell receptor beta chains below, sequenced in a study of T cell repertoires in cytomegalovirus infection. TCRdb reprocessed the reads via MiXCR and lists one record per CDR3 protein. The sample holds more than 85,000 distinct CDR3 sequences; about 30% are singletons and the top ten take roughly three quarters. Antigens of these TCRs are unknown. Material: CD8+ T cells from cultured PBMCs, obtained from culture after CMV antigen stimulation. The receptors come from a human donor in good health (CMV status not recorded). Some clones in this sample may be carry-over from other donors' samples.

The CDR3 loop is CASSPPGSRMNTEAFF. The CDR3 coding sequence is TGTGCCAGCAGCCCCCCGGGCAGCCGCATGAACACTGAAGCTTTCTTT. The chain carries TRBV7-9 and TRBJ1-1; D gene uncertain. Between the trimmed V and J ends, which lost 5 bases and 0 bases, there was a span of 16 bases. The CDR3 runs to 16 residues. Germline CDR1 reads SEHNR; CDR2 reads FQNEAQ (reference sequence).

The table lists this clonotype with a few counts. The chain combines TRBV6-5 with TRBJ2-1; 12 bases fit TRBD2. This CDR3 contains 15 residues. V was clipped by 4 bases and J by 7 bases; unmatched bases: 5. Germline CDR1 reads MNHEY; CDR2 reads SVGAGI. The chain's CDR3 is CASSSLGTSGNEQFF. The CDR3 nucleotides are TGTGCCAGCAGTTCCCTCGGGACTAGCGGGAATGAGCAGTTCTTC.

In nucleotides, the CDR3 is TGTGCCAGCAGTGACTTAGGGGGCACTCAGCCCCAGCATTTT. It translates to CASSDLGGTQPQHF. V gene TRBV2 combines with J gene TRBJ1-5; TRBD1 matches 7 bases. This CDR3 region has 14 residues. V was pared by 3 bases and J by 6 bases, with 5 bases of the junction left unmatched. Per germline, CDR1 SNHLY and CDR2 FYNNEI. The full variable domain, with the rest looked up from reference TRBV2 and TRBJ1-5, is EPEVTQTPSHQVTQMGQEVILRCVPISNHLYFYWYRQILGQKVEFLVSFYNNEISEKSEIFDDQFSVERPDGSNFTLKIRSTKLEDSAMYFCASSDLGGTQPQHFGDGTRLSIL.

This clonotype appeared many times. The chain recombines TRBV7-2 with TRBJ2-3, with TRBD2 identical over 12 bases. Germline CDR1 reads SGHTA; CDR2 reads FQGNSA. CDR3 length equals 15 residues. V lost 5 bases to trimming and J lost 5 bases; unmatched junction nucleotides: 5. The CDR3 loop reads CASSPSGGAGDTQYF. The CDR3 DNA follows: TGTGCCAGCAGCCCTAGCGGGGGGGCTGGAGATACGCAGTATTTT.

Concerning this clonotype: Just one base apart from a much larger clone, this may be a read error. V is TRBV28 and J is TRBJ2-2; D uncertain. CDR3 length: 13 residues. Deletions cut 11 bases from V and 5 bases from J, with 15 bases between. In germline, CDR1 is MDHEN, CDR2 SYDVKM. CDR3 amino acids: CAGVGVGTGELFF. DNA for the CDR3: TGTGCCGGCGTCGGAGTTGGTACCGGGGAGCTGTTTTTT.

This chain's CDR3 is CASSPPGQGRVHPYEQYF. The CDR3, as DNA: TGTGCCAGCAGCCCCCCCGGCCAGGGGAGAGTACACCCCTACGAGCAGTACTTC. V usage is TRBV7-3 and J usage is TRBJ2-7, with D perhaps TRBD1 (6 bases). The ends were cut back, 5 bases at V and 2 bases at J, with 25 bases in the middle. The CDR3 is 18 residues long. Germline V gives CDR1 SGHTA, CDR2 FQGTGA.

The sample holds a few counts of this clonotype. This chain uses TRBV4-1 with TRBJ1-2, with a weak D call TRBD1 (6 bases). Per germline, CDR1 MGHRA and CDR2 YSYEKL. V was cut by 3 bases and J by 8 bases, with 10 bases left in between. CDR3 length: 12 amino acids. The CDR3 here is CASSHPGVGYTF. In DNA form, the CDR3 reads TGCGCCAGCAGCCATCCAGGGGTAGGCTACACCTTC.

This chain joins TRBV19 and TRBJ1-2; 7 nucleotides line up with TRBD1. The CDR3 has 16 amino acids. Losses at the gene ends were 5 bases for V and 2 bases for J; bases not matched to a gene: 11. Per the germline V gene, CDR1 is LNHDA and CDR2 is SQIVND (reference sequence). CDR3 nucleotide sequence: TGTGCCAGTAGTTCCGAGGGCCTGACAGGGAACTATGGCTACACCTTC. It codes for CASSSEGLTGNYGYTF.

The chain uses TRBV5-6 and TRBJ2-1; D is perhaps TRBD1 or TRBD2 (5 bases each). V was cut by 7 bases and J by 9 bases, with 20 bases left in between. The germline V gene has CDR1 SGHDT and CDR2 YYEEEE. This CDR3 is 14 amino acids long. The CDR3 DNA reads TGTGCCAGCCTGGTGCGAGGGGAGAGGGTTGAGCAGTTCTTC. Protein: CASLVRGERVEQFF.

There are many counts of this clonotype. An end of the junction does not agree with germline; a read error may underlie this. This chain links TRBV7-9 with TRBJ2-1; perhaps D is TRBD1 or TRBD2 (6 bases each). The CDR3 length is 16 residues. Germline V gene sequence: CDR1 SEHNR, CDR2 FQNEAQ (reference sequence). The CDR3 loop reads CASTLVVGGPNNEQFF. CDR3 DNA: TGTGCCAGCACCTTAGTCGTCGGGGGCCCAAACAATGAGCAGTTCTTC.

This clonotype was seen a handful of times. The CDR3 here is CASSISGGLHF. CDR3 DNA sequence: TGTGCCAGTAGTATCAGCGGCGGGCTCCACTTT. J is TRBJ1-6 and V is TRBV19; D is unclear. Germline CDR1 LNHDA, CDR2 SQIVND (reference sequence). The V and J ends lost 3 bases and 16 bases respectively, with 10 bases between them. This CDR3 has 11 amino acids. Combining the CDR3 with reference TRBV19 and TRBJ1-6 gives the whole variable domain DGGITQSPKYLFRKEGQNVTLSCEQNLNHDAMYWYRQDPGQGLRLIYYSQIVNDFQKGDIAEGYSVSREKKESFPLTVTSAQKNPTAFYLCASSISGGLHFGNGTRLTVT.

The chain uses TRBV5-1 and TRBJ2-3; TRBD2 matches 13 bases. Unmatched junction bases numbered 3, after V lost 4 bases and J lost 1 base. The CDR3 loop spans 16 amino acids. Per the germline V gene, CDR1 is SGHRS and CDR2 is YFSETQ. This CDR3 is CASSTGLAGGTDTQYF. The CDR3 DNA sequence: TGCGCCAGCAGCACCGGACTAGCGGGGGGCACAGATACGCAGTATTTT.

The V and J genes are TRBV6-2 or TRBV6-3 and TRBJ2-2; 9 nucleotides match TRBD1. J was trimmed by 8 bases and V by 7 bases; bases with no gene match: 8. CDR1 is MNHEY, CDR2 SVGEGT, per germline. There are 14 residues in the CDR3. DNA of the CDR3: TGTGCCAGCACTCCGGGACAGGGCAAGGGGGAGCTGTTTTTT. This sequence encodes CASTPGQGKGELFF.

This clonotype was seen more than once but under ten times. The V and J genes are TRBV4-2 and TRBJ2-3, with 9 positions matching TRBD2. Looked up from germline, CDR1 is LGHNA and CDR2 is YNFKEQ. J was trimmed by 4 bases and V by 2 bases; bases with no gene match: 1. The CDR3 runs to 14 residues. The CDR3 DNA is TGTGCCAGCAGCCAATTAGCGGGGGCAGATACGCAGTATTTT. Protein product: CASSQLAGADTQYF.

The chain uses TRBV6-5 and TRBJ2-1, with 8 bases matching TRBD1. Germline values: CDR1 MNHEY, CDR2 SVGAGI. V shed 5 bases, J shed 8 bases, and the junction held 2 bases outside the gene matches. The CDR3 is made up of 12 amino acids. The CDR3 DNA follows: TGTGCCAGCAGTGACAGGGGATATGAGCAGTTCTTC. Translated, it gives CASSDRGYEQFF.

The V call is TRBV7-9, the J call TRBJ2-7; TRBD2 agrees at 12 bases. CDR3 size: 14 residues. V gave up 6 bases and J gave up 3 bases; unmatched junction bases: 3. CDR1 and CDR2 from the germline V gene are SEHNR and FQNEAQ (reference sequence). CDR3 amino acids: CASRQGLAGYEQYF. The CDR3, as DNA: TGTGCCAGCAGGCAGGGACTAGCGGGCTACGAGCAGTACTTC.

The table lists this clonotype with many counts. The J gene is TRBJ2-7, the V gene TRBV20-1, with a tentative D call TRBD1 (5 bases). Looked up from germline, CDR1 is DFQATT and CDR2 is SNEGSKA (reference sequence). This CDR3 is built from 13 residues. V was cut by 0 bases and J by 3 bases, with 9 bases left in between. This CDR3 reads CSARDPGIYEQYF. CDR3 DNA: TGCAGTGCTAGAGACCCAGGGATCTACGAGCAGTACTTC.

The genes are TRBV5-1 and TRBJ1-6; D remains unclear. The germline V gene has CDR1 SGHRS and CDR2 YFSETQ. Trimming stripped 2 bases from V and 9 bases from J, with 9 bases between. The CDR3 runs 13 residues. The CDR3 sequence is CASSLGPVSPLHF. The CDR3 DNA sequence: TGCGCCAGCAGCTTAGGGCCTGTTTCACCCCTCCACTTT. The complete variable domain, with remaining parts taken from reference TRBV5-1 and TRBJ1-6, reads KAGVTQTPRYLIKTRGQQVTLSCSPISGHRSVSWYQQTPGQGLQFLFEYFSETQRNKGNFPGRFSGRQFSNSRSEMNVSTLELGDSALYLCASSLGPVSPLHFGNGTRLTVT.

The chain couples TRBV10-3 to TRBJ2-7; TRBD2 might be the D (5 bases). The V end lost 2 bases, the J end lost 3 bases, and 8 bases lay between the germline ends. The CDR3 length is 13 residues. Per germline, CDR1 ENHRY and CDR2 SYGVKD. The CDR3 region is CAISEPGIYEQYF. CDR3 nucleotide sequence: TGTGCCATCAGTGAGCCCGGGATCTACGAGCAGTACTTC.

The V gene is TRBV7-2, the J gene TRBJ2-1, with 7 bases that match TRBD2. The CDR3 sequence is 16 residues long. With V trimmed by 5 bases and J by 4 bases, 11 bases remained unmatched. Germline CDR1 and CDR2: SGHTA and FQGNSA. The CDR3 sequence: CASSTSAGLTYNEQFF. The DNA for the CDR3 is TGTGCCAGCAGCACCTCTGCGGGACTAACATACAATGAGCAGTTCTTC. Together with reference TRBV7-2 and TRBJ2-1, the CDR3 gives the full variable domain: GAGVSQSPSNKVTEKGKDVELRCDPISGHTALYWYRQSLGQGLEFLIYFQGNSAPDKSGLPSDRFSAERTGGSVSTLTIQRTQQEDSAVYLCASSTSAGLTYNEQFFGPGTRLTVL.

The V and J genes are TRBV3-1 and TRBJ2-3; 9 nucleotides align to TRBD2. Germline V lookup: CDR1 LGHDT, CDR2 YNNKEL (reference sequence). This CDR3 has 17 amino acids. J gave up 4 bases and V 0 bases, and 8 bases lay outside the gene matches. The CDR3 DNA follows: TGTGCCAGCAGCCAAGATCTGTCGGCGGGGGGGGCAGATACGCAGTATTTT. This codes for CASSQDLSAGGADTQYF.

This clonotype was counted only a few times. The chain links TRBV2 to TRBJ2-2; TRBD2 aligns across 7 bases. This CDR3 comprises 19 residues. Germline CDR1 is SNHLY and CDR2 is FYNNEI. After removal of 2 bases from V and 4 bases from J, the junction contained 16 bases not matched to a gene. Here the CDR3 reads CASSEPSILGGGTTGELFF. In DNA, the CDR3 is TGTGCCAGCAGTGAACCCAGCATTCTAGGCGGGGGTACCACCGGGGAGCTGTTTTTT.

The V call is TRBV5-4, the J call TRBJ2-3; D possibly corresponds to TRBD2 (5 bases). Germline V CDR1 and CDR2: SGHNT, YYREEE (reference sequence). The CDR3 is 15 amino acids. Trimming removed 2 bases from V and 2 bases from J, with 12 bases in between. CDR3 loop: CASSLTRSNTDTQYF. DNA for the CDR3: TGTGCCAGCAGCTTAACTAGATCGAACACAGATACGCAGTATTTT.

CDR3 nucleotide sequence: TGTGCCACCGGATGGGGTGAAGCTTTCTTT. This codes for CATGWGEAFF. V is TRBV6-5 and J is TRBJ1-1; unclear D gene. Trimming removed 10 bases from V and 7 bases from J, with 10 bases in between. Germline V gene sequence: CDR1 MNHEY, CDR2 SVGAGI. The CDR3 covers 10 residues.

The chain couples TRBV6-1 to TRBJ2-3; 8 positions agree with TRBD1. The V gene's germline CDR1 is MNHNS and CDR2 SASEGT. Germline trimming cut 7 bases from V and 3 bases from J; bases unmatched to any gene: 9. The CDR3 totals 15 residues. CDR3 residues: CASKTGDTFTDTQYF. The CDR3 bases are TGTGCCAGCAAGACAGGGGACACCTTTACAGATACGCAGTATTTT.

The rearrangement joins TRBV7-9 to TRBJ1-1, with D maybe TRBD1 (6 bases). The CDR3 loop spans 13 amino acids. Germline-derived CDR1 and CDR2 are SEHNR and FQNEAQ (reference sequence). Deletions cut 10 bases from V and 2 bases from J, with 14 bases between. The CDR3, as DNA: TGTGCCACAGGCCAACAGGGAAACACTGAAGCTTTCTTT. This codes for CATGQQGNTEAFF.

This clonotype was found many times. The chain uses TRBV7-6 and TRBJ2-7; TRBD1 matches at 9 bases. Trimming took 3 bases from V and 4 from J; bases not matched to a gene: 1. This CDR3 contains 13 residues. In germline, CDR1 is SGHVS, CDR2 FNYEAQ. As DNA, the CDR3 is TGTGCCAGCAGCTTTGGACAGGGGTACGAGCAGTACTTC. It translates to CASSFGQGYEQYF.

The CDR3 DNA is TGCGCCAGCAGCCCATTACAGGGGTTTACGACTGAAGCTTTCTTT. Protein: CASSPLQGFTTEAFF. This chain uses TRBV4-1 with TRBJ1-1; 7 bases are shared with TRBD1. Germline V CDR1 and CDR2: MGHRA, YSYEKL. V shed 4 bases, J shed 5 bases, and the junction held 10 bases outside the gene matches. The CDR3 sequence is 15 residues long.

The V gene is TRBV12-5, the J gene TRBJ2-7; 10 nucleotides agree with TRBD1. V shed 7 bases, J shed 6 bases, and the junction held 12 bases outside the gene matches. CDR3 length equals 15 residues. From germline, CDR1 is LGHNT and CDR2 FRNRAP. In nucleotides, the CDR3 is TGTGCTAGTGCCTTAACCGGGACAGGGGTCGCCGAGCAGTACTTC. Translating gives CASALTGTGVAEQYF.

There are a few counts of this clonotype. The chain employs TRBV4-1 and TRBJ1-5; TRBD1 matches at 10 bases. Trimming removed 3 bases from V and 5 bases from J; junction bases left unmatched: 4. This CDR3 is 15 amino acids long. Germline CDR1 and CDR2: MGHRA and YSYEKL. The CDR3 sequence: CASSQDRGSHQPQHF. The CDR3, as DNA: TGCGCCAGCAGCCAGGACAGGGGGTCTCATCAGCCCCAGCATTTT.